This T cell receptor (beta chain) comes out of a study of control samples from healthy donors and cancer patients. Trimming removed 5 bases at V and 1 base at J, with 8 bases between. The CDR3 contains 13 residues. Germline CDR1 and CDR2: SEHNR and FQNEAQ (reference sequence). TCRdb's copy holds only in-frame clones and misses some; the assay was immunoSEQ multiplex PCR. The sample has 29,000 or so clones, around 90% seen once. This sequence was found in a female donor with melanoma. The chain couples TRBV7-9 to TRBJ1-1; tentative D call: TRBD1 (6 bases). Input material: formalin-fixed, paraffin-embedded tissue. This CDR3 is CASSKTGNTEAFF. CDR3 bases: TGTGCCAGCAGCAAGACAGGGAACACTGAAGCTTTCTTT.